The text below deals with one T cell receptor beta chain. This CDR3 is 13 amino acids long. The V gene end was trimmed by 0 bases and the J gene end by 5 bases; junction bases not matched to a gene: 1. Germline V gene lookup returns CDR1 SGHRS and CDR2 YFSETQ. The data belong to a study of blood T cell repertoires in COVID-19. About the research overall: PBMCs, B-cell-depleted T cells, or T cells provided the cDNA or gDNA that made up the material.

As handled by the study authors: How many nucleated cells were present was estimated from reference gene primer amplification. TCRdb keeps only in-frame clones here, not all; method: immunoSEQ multiplex PCR. That table supplies the V and J calls and clone size; D and trimming were determined from the DNA. The sample lists 200,000 to 250,000 clones, nearly 85% occurring once. Recruited during active infection, patients (from Seattle) were subsequently followed longitudinally. The rearrangement joins TRBV5-1 to TRBJ1-1; 7 bases map to TRBD1. This TCR was sampled from a woman younger than 45 with COVID-19, enrolled during active disease. Sequenced sample: peripheral blood. CDR3 loop: CASSLEGATEAFF. CDR3 DNA sequence: TGCGCCAGCAGCTTGGAGGGGGCAACTGAAGCTTTCTTT. The variable domain in full, completed from reference TRBV5-1 and TRBJ1-1, reads KAGVTQTPRYLIKTRGQQVTLSCSPISGHRSVSWYQQTPGQGLQFLFEYFSETQRNKGNFPGRFSGRQFSNSRSEMNVSTLELGDSALYLCASSLEGATEAFFGQGTRLTVV.